These 4 T cell receptor beta chains were sequenced from one sample in a study of low-dose radiotherapy and immunotherapy resistance in tumors. Stated time point: after trial treatment. As for treatment: LDRT plus nivolumab, ipilimumab, low-dose cyclophosphamide and aspirin (RACIN trial). Alpha and beta chains were covered, as first-strand cDNA relied on TRAV- and TRBV-specific primers. A constant-region primer paired with the V-primer adapter amplified TCRs over about 19 PCR cycles. Each CDR3 protein gets one entry after TCRdb re-called the reads with MiXCR. The sample has around 84,000 distinct CDR3 sequences, less than 20% seen once. The starting material was PBMCs, obtained after low-dose radiotherapy plus immunotherapy. Receptors were obtained from a male donor with prostate cancer.

This clonotype was observed at least ten times. CDR3 in amino acids: CASSLSLPGGDEQYF. DNA for the CDR3: TGTGCCAGCAGTTTATCGCTGCCGGGAGGGGACGAGCAGTACTTC. This sequence joins TRBV28 and TRBJ2-7, with 8 nucleotides matching TRBD2. The CDR3 is 15 amino acids. Germline trimming cut 1 base from V and 5 bases from J; bases unmatched to any gene: 7. Germline V CDR1 and CDR2: MDHEN, SYDVKM.

This clonotype was counted only a few times. A read error is likely here: a far larger clone is one base away. This rearrangement joins TRBV7-2 to TRBJ2-5; 12 nucleotides align to TRBD2. This CDR3 is built from 17 residues. The V gene's germline CDR1 is SGHTA and CDR2 FQGNSA. V dropped 2 bases and J dropped 11; count of bases not matched to a gene: 15. The CDR3 region has the DNA TGTGCCAGCAGCTTAACCACGACTAGCGGGAGTTACAATGAGCAGTACTTC. Its translation: CASSLTTTSGSYNEQYF.

This clonotype was detected ten times or more. The chain has TRBV9 and TRBJ1-2, with 8 bases identical to TRBD1. V dropped 4 bases and J dropped 3; count of bases not matched to a gene: 8. CDR1 is SGDLS, CDR2 YYNGEE, per germline. The CDR3 consists of 15 residues. The CDR3 sequence is CASSPGQGGDYGYTF. CDR3 nucleotides: TGTGCCAGCAGCCCCGGACAGGGAGGGGACTATGGCTACACCTTC.

This clonotype was counted many times. The chain employs TRBV2 and TRBJ2-7; possible D gene TRBD1, 6 bases. This CDR3 region has 12 residues. Between the trimmed V and J ends, which lost 5 bases and 6 bases, there was a span of 11 bases. Germline loops: CDR1 SNHLY, CDR2 FYNNEI. In nucleotides, the CDR3 is TGTGCCAGCAGTTCCTTAGGGGGCGAGCAGTACTTC. Translating it yields CASSSLGGEQYF.